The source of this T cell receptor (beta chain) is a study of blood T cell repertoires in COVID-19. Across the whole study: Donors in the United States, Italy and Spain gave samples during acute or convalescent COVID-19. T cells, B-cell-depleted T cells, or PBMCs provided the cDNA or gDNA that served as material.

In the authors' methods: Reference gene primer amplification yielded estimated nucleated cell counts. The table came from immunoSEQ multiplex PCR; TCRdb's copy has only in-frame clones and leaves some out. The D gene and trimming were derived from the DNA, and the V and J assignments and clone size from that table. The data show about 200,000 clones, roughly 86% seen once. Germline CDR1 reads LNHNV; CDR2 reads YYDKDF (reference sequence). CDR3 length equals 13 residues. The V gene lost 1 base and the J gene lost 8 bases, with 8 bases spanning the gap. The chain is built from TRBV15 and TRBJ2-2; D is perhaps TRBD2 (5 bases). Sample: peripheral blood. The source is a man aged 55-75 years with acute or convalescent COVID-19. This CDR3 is CATSRAGFGELFF. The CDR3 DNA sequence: TGTGCCACCAGCAGAGCGGGATTTGGGGAGCTGTTTTTT.